Each of the 3 T cell receptor beta chains below was sequenced from the same sample in a study of beta chain features in type 1 diabetes (dated by TCRdb to about 2018). The method was the immunoSEQ multiplex PCR assay. The entire amount of isolated RNA was reverse transcribed using the High Capacity cDNA Reverse Transcription Kit, so the sequenced TCRB transcripts were expressed ones. TCRdb re-hosts the immuneACCESS table, in-frame sequences only. Its copies lack some clones; in the studies checked, an unresolved V gene accounts for under half of them, and the cause for the rest is not known. The table for this sample lists about 330,000 clones; 9.5% to 11% of them were counted only once. The ten largest clones take up approximately 0.016% of the sample. Sequencing input: naive CD4+ T cells from blood. Explained via the paper, the cell subset or site label denotes: true naive CD4+ T cells. Every receptor here comes from a woman between 25 and 40 years old in good health.

This clone was recorded once. The chain employs TRBV5-4 and TRBJ2-1, with TRBD1 matching 10 bases. The CDR3 totals 13 residues. Germline V gives CDR1 SGHNT, CDR2 YYREEE (reference sequence). V was clipped by 3 bases and J by 6 bases; unmatched bases: 0. CDR3: CASSWTGGNEQFF. CDR3 DNA: TGTGCCAGCAGCTGGACAGGGGGCAATGAGCAGTTCTTC.

Comment on this clone: The same CDR3 can be traced to other DNA sequences in this sample. The V call is TRBV7-9, the J call TRBJ2-3; D may be TRBD1 (5 bases). V was clipped by 2 bases and J by 6 bases, with 9 bases between them. The germline V gene has CDR1 SEHNR and CDR2 FQNEAQ (reference sequence). The CDR3 sequence is 13 residues long. CDR3: CASSLQGADTQYF. The CDR3 DNA follows: TGTGCCAGCAGCTTACAAGGGGCCGATACGCAGTATTTT.

This clone was seen many times. The chain is built from TRBV6-4 and TRBJ2-1, with 7 bases lining up with TRBD1. Looked up from germline, CDR1 is MRHNA and CDR2 is SNTAGT. V dropped 10 bases and J dropped 6; count of bases not matched to a gene: 9. This CDR3 has 13 residues. The CDR3 loop reads CATQTGLGNEQFF. The CDR3 DNA reads as TGTGCCACCCAGACAGGGTTGGGCAATGAGCAGTTCTTC.